The 24 T cell receptor beta chains presented below share a single source sample, sequenced in a study of T-cell memory formation after mild COVID-19 (dated by TCRdb to the early 2020s). The library was produced with 5' RACE. Sequencing instrument: Illumina NovaSeq 6000. The public reads were quality trimmed at Q25 with fastp and then assembled into clones with MiXCR by TCRdb, keeping productive beta chains. One record per CDR3 amino acid sequence lists the most common genes and DNA. For this sample the table gives around 200,000 distinct CDR3 sequences, of which about 9.2% were detected only once. Roughly 4% of the sample belongs to the ten largest clones. The sequenced sample consisted of PBMCs or a T cell subset sorted from them (not recorded which). These TCRs come from a man between 18 and 35 years old who had mild COVID-19 (a few samples of this study predate the infection). The sample titles of this study are shuffled in the database, so cell type and time point are left out; the donor was told from shared clones.

The rearrangement joins TRBV7-3 to TRBJ2-3; D may be TRBD1 (6 bases). This CDR3 has 13 amino acids. Trimming left V 6 bases short and J 6 bases short, with 13 bases between. The germline V gene has CDR1 SGHTA and CDR2 FQGTGA. The CDR3 region is CASSKGQGDTQYF. In DNA, the CDR3 is TGTGCCAGCAGTAAGGGGCAGGGGGATACGCAGTATTTT.

This clonotype was detected a few times. V usage is TRBV7-9 and J usage is TRBJ1-1, with D possibly TRBD1 on 6 matching bases. The V and J ends lost 3 bases and 3 bases respectively, with 14 bases between them. The CDR3 runs to 15 residues. CDR1 is SEHNR, CDR2 FQNEAQ, per germline (reference sequence). This chain's CDR3 is CASSLRPTGHTEAFF. The CDR3 DNA sequence: TGTGCCAGCAGCTTGCGCCCGACAGGACACACTGAAGCTTTCTTT. The full variable domain, rest sourced from reference TRBV7-9 and TRBJ1-1, is DTGVSQNPRHKITKRGQNVTFRCDPISEHNRLYWYRQTLGQGPEFLTYFQNEAQLEKSRLLSDRFSAERPKGSFSTLEIQRTEQGDSAMYLCASSLRPTGHTEAFFGQGTRLTVV.

The rearrangement joins TRBV14 to TRBJ2-7; no definite D call. This CDR3 is built from 13 residues. The germline V gene has CDR1 SGHDN and CDR2 FVKESK. Trimming pared 3 bases from V and 3 bases from J, leaving 9 bases between. CDR3 sequence (DNA): TGTGCCAGCAGCCATTTCGACGGCTACGAGCAGTACTTC. Its protein product is CASSHFDGYEQYF.

This clonotype was observed a few times. The CDR3 sequence is CASSTLSNHGYTF. As DNA, the CDR3 is TGCGCCAGCAGCACACTATCCAACCATGGCTACACCTTC. J is TRBJ1-2 and V is TRBV5-1, with no clear D. There are 13 residues in the CDR3. The V gene's germline CDR1 is SGHRS and CDR2 YFSETQ. V was trimmed by 4 bases and J by 6 bases, leaving 13 bases between them. The entire variable domain, with the rest obtained from reference TRBV5-1 and TRBJ1-2, is as follows: KAGVTQTPRYLIKTRGQQVTLSCSPISGHRSVSWYQQTPGQGLQFLFEYFSETQRNKGNFPGRFSGRQFSNSRSEMNVSTLELGDSALYLCASSTLSNHGYTFGSGTRLTVV.

The rearrangement joins TRBV7-9 to TRBJ1-6; D gene unclear. The germline gives CDR1 SEHNR, CDR2 FQNEAQ (reference sequence). CDR3 length equals 14 residues. The V end was cut by 3 bases, the J end by 4 bases, with 7 bases between. The CDR3 spells CASSLTDYNSPLHF. The CDR3 nucleotides read TGTGCCAGCAGCTTGACGGATTATAATTCACCCCTCCACTTT.

The genes are TRBV20-1 and TRBJ1-2, with TRBD1 as a possible D gene (6 bases). Germline V CDR1 and CDR2: DFQATT, SNEGSKA (reference sequence). The CDR3 is 14 amino acids. V was shortened by 3 bases and J by 0 bases, with 11 bases between the two germline ends. As DNA, the CDR3 is TGCAGTGCTAGTGACCGGGGGCCTAACTATGGCTACACCTTC. This sequence encodes CSASDRGPNYGYTF.

This chain joins TRBV10-3 and TRBJ1-5; possibly TRBD1 for D (6 bases). This CDR3 contains 15 residues. Per the germline V gene, CDR1 is ENHRY and CDR2 is SYGVKD. V was shortened by 10 bases and J by 0 bases, with 16 bases between the two germline ends. This chain's CDR3 is CATGQTDISNQPQHF. The CDR3 nucleotides read TGTGCCACCGGACAGACCGACATTAGCAATCAGCCCCAGCATTTT.

The gene calls are TRBV2 and TRBJ1-1; D not resolved. The germline V and J ends were trimmed by 5 bases and 4 bases, with 11 bases remaining between them. CDR3 length: 13 amino acids. Germline lookup yields CDR1 SNHLY and CDR2 FYNNEI. CDR3 protein: CASSQETPTEAFF. The CDR3 bases are TGTGCCAGCAGTCAGGAGACTCCCACTGAAGCTTTCTTT.

The chain has TRBV7-2 and TRBJ2-2; D not certain. The CDR3 is 14 amino acids. Germline CDR1 is SGHTA and CDR2 is FQGNSA. Between the trimmed V and J ends, which lost 5 bases and 2 bases, there was a span of 9 bases. DNA for the CDR3: TGTGCCAGCAGCCCCCCCCCTAACACCGGGGAGCTGTTTTTT. Amino acids: CASSPPPNTGELFF.

This clonotype has a count of ten or more. This chain uses TRBV20-1 with TRBJ2-3, with D possibly being TRBD1 or TRBD2 (6 bases each). There are 15 residues in the CDR3. Trimming removed 5 bases at V and 1 base at J, with 16 bases between. Germline assignment: CDR1 DFQATT and CDR2 SNEGSKA (reference sequence). The CDR3 sequence is CSAGPSGAGTDTQYF. The CDR3 coding sequence is TGCAGTGCTGGACCTTCGGGGGCCGGCACAGATACGCAGTATTTT.

The CDR3 region is CASSQGRRDKQFF. CDR3 bases: TGCGCCAGCAGCCAAGGGCGGCGGGATAAGCAGTTCTTC. The rearrangement uses TRBV4-1 and TRBJ2-1; TRBD2 might be the D (6 bases). Germline V gives CDR1 MGHRA, CDR2 YSYEKL. The CDR3 length is 13 residues. V was pared by 1 base and J by 11 bases, with 12 bases between.

This chain connects TRBV7-9 to TRBJ2-7; no clear D gene. CDR3 size: 14 residues. The ends were cut back, 1 base at V and 0 bases at J, with 7 bases in the middle. CDR1 is SEHNR, CDR2 FQNEAQ, per germline (reference sequence). CDR3 sequence reads: CASSLGRDSYEQYF. The CDR3 DNA sequence: TGTGCCAGCAGCTTAGGTCGAGACTCCTACGAGCAGTACTTC.

V gene TRBV12-3 or TRBV12-4 combines with J gene TRBJ1-4; 8 nucleotides agree with TRBD1. J lost 8 bases, V lost 7 bases, and 9 bases had no gene match. This CDR3 is built from 14 residues. The CDR3 is CASTVGQGGEKLFF. The DNA of the CDR3 is TGTGCCAGCACCGTAGGACAGGGCGGAGAAAAACTGTTTTTT.

Only a few counts were recorded for this clonotype. The V call is TRBV5-1, the J call TRBJ1-2; no firm D call. CDR1 SGHRS and CDR2 YFSETQ come from the germline V gene. The CDR3 runs to 13 residues. V lost 5 bases to trimming and J lost 6 bases, with 14 bases between them. The chain's CDR3 is CASRVRRDNGYTF. Written as DNA, the CDR3 is TGCGCCAGCAGAGTCCGCCGCGACAATGGCTACACCTTC.

The CDR3, as DNA: TGTGCCAGCATAGGTTGGGGGAACGGCAATCAGCCCCAGCATTTT. This codes for CASIGWGNGNQPQHF. The V call is TRBV28, the J call TRBJ1-5, with D possibly being TRBD1 (5 bases). Trimming took off 7 bases at V and 2 bases at J, with 15 bases between the two ends. CDR3 size: 15 residues. CDR1 MDHEN and CDR2 SYDVKM come from the germline V gene.

The rearrangement joins TRBV7-2 to TRBJ1-5; TRBD1 aligns across 8 bases. Germline V CDR1 and CDR2: SGHTA, FQGNSA. The CDR3 is 15 residues long. V lost 1 base to trimming and J lost 7 bases; unmatched junction nucleotides: 6. This CDR3 is CASSLGTGRDQPQHF. The CDR3 DNA follows: TGTGCCAGCAGCTTAGGGACAGGGAGGGACCAGCCCCAGCATTTT.

The genes are TRBV28 and TRBJ2-1; the D is unclear. V was shortened by 3 bases and J by 8 bases, with 5 bases between the two germline ends. CDR1 is MDHEN, CDR2 SYDVKM, per germline. The CDR3 has 11 amino acids. The CDR3 sequence: CASSFAYEQFF. CDR3 bases: TGTGCCAGCAGTTTCGCGTATGAGCAGTTCTTC. The full variable domain, rest sourced from reference TRBV28 and TRBJ2-1, is DVKVTQSSRYLVKRTGEKVFLECVQDMDHENMFWYRQDPGLGLRLIYFSYDVKMKEKGDIPEGYSVSREKKERFSLILESASTNQTSMYLCASSFAYEQFFGPGTRLTVL.

V usage is TRBV20-1 and J usage is TRBJ2-5, with TRBD2 identical over 11 bases. This CDR3 region has 15 residues. Germline assignment: CDR1 DFQATT and CDR2 SNEGSKA (reference sequence). V lost 0 bases to trimming and J lost 10 bases; unmatched junction nucleotides: 10. This CDR3 reads CSARDLIDSGRGQYF. The DNA of the CDR3 is TGCAGTGCTAGAGATTTAATAGATAGCGGGAGGGGCCAGTACTTC.

The gene calls are TRBV15 and TRBJ2-1; 8 nucleotides agree with TRBD2. V dropped 4 bases and J dropped 4; count of bases not matched to a gene: 12. Germline V CDR1 and CDR2: LNHNV, YYDKDF (reference sequence). The CDR3 totals 17 residues. The CDR3 protein is CATSIISLSGGYNEQFF. CDR3 bases: TGTGCCACCAGCATAATCTCCCTAAGCGGGGGATACAATGAGCAGTTCTTC.

CDR3 nucleotide sequence: TGCAGTGCGCGGACTTTGGAGACCCAGTACTTC. Encoded protein: CSARTLETQYF. This sequence joins TRBV20-1 and TRBJ2-5; TRBD2 is a possible D gene (5 bases). Germline V CDR1 and CDR2: DFQATT, SNEGSKA (reference sequence). The CDR3 extends over 11 amino acids. With 6 bases removed from V and 5 bases from J, the gap between germline ends came to 10 bases.

This clonotype was seen repeatedly, ten times or more. V gene TRBV5-1 combines with J gene TRBJ2-2; D ambiguous. Germline V lookup: CDR1 SGHRS, CDR2 YFSETQ. The CDR3 has 14 residues. The germline V and J ends were trimmed by 1 base and 1 base, with 5 bases remaining between them. The CDR3 reads CASSLIGNTGELFF. The CDR3 DNA reads TGCGCCAGCAGCTTGATAGGGAACACCGGGGAGCTGTTTTTT.

In its sample, this clonotype was seen a few times. The CDR3 protein is CASSVATSGGPLPAYEQYV. As DNA, the CDR3 is TGCGCCAGCAGTGTAGCGACTAGCGGGGGGCCACTGCCGGCCTACGAGCAGTACGTC. The gene calls are TRBV10-1 and TRBJ2-7; TRBD2 matches 13 bases. Germline CDR1 reads WNHNN; CDR2 reads SYGVQD (reference sequence). Trimming removed 4 bases from V and 2 bases from J; junction bases left unmatched: 14. The CDR3 covers 19 residues.

This clonotype has just a few counts. V is TRBV3-1 and J is TRBJ1-1; 9 nucleotides align to TRBD1. After removal of 4 bases from V and 1 base from J, the junction contained 4 bases not matched to a gene. Germline V gene sequence: CDR1 LGHDT, CDR2 YNNKEL (reference sequence). The CDR3 is 15 amino acids. In nucleotides, the CDR3 is TGTGCCAGCAGCCTACAGGGGGCGTCGAACACTGAAGCTTTCTTT. Protein product: CASSLQGASNTEAFF.

The table lists this clonotype with a few counts. The chain couples TRBV7-9 to TRBJ1-5; weak D call: TRBD1 (5 bases). Trimming cost V 6 bases and J 6 bases, with 9 bases left between them. Germline-derived CDR1 and CDR2 are SEHNR and FQNEAQ (reference sequence). CDR3 length: 12 residues. Here the CDR3 reads CASSGGGQPQHF. CDR3 coding DNA: TGTGCCAGCAGTGGGGGGGGTCAGCCCCAGCATTTT.